This T cell receptor (beta chain) appears in the sequencing data of a study of blood T cell repertoires in COVID-19. The data were produced by immunoSEQ multiplex PCR, yet TCRdb's version contains in-frame clones alone and is incomplete. The sample records about 220,000 clones, about four fifths being singletons. Comment on this clone: One junction end does not reproduce the germline sequence, and a read error may be involved.

The sequence derives from a woman in her 50s with acute or convalescent COVID-19. The sample consisted of peripheral blood.

The CDR3, as DNA: TGTGCCAGCAGCCCATCCGGCGGGGGGGACGGGTCCCTTCTCTTT. The encoded protein is CASSPSGGGDGSLLF. The chain uses TRBV5-4 and TRBJ1-1, with D maybe TRBD1 (5 bases). The CDR3 spans 15 residues. Per germline, CDR1 SGHNT and CDR2 YYREEE (reference sequence).